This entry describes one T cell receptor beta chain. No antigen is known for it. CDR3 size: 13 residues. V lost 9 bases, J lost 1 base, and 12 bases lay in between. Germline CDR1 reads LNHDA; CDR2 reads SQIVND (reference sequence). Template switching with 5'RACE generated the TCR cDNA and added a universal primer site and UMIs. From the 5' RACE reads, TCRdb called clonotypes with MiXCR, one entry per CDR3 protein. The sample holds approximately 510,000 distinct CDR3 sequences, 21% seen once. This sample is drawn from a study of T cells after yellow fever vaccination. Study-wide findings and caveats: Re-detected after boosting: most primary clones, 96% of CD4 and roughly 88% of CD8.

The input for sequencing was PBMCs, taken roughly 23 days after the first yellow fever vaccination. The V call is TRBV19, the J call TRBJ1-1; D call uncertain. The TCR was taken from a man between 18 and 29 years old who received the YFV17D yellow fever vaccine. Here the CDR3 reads CASSIGANTEAFF. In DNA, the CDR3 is TGTGCCAGCAGCATTGGAGCGAACACTGAAGCTTTCTTT.